A selection of T cell receptor beta chains follows, all from one sample in a study of cytomegalovirus exposure and HLA in healthy donors. Assay used: immunoSEQ multiplex PCR; TCRdb lists only in-frame clones, some missing. The table shows about 200,000 clones, with approximately 80% occurring only once. Sequencing was done on a sample of PBMCs. These receptors originate from a girl under 18 in good health and CMV-seronegative. CDR3s include the opening cysteine and the closing phenylalanine or tryptophan. The order of the fields is J gene, D gene, clone size, V gene, CDR3 protein, CDR3 DNA. A D gene is named only where the DNA matches it firmly. A row's size may be missing; if present it is once, few, many or a size class.

J gene: TRBJ2-3; D gene: .; clone size: .; V gene: TRBV14; CDR3 protein: CASSQAGLGGTDTQYF; CDR3 DNA: TGTGCCAGCAGCCAAGCGGGTCTAGGCGGCACAGATACGCAGTATTTT
J gene: TRBJ2-4; D gene: .; clone size: once; V gene: TRBV19; CDR3 protein: CASISRSGLGHENIQYF; CDR3 DNA: TGTGCCAGTATTTCTCGATCTGGGTTGGGACACGAAAACATTCAGTACTTC
J gene: TRBJ2-2; D gene: .; clone size: once; V gene: TRBV7-3; CDR3 protein: CASSLIGGVGELFF; CDR3 DNA: TGTGCCAGCAGCTTAATTGGGGGCGTCGGGGAGCTGTTTTTT
J gene: TRBJ2-2; D gene: .; clone size: .; V gene: TRBV7-3; CDR3 protein: CASSLIQEEGSTGELFF; CDR3 DNA: TGTGCCAGCAGCTTAATTCAAGAGGAGGGGAGCACCGGGGAGCTGTTTTTT
J gene: TRBJ2-2; D gene: TRBD2; clone size: once; V gene: TRBV7-2; CDR3 protein: CASSLSLTSGGPNTGELFF; CDR3 DNA: TGTGCCAGCAGCTTATCTTTGACTAGCGGGGGTCCGAACACCGGGGAGCTGTTTTTT
J gene: TRBJ2-2; D gene: .; clone size: .; V gene: TRBV7-2; CDR3 protein: CASSFSGVNTGELFF; CDR3 DNA: TGTGCCAGCAGCTTTAGCGGAGTGAACACCGGGGAGCTGTTTTTT
J gene: TRBJ2-3; D gene: TRBD1; clone size: many; V gene: TRBV6-1; CDR3 protein: CASSDGQGADTQYF; CDR3 DNA: TGTGCCAGCAGTGATGGACAGGGTGCAGATACGCAGTATTTT
J gene: TRBJ2-5; D gene: .; clone size: .; V gene: TRBV21-1; CDR3 protein: CASSKFYSYQETQYF; CDR3 DNA: TGTGCCAGCAGCAAGTTCTACTCGTACCAAGAGACCCAGTACTTC
J gene: TRBJ2-2; D gene: .; clone size: .; V gene: TRBV27; CDR3 protein: CASSFSRGDTGELFF; CDR3 DNA: TGTGCCAGCAGTTTCAGCAGGGGGGACACCGGGGAGCTGTTTTTT
J gene: TRBJ2-7; D gene: .; clone size: once; V gene: TRBV6-1; CDR3 protein: CASSAGDISYEQYF; CDR3 DNA: TGTGCCAGCAGTGCCGGGGATATCTCCTACGAGCAGTACTTC
J gene: TRBJ1-1; D gene: .; clone size: .; V gene: TRBV5-5; CDR3 protein: CASSLADRVRTEAFF; CDR3 DNA: TGTGCCAGCAGCTTGGCGGATCGGGTCCGGACTGAAGCTTTCTTT
J gene: TRBJ1-2; D gene: .; clone size: .; V gene: TRBV30; CDR3 protein: CAWSPGSGYTF; CDR3 DNA: TGTGCCTGGAGTCCCGGGAGCGGCTACACCTTC
J gene: TRBJ2-4; D gene: .; clone size: .; V gene: TRBV5-1; CDR3 protein: CASSFGSSFGGSYGSKNIQYF; CDR3 DNA: TGCGCCAGCAGCTTTGGGTCTTCTTTCGGCGGGTCCTACGGGAGCAAAAACATTCAGTACTTC
J gene: TRBJ2-1; D gene: .; clone size: .; V gene: TRBV28; CDR3 protein: CASSLFRAREYYNEQFF; CDR3 DNA: .
J gene: TRBJ2-4; D gene: TRBD1; clone size: .; V gene: TRBV7-3; CDR3 protein: CASSLFGTVKNIQYF; CDR3 DNA: TGTGCCAGCAGCTTATTCGGGACAGTGAAAAACATTCAGTACTTC
J gene: TRBJ2-1; D gene: .; clone size: .; V gene: TRBV5-4; CDR3 protein: CASSLDSSSYNEQFF; CDR3 DNA: TGTGCCAGCAGCTTGGATAGCAGCTCCTACAATGAGCAGTTCTTC
J gene: TRBJ1-5; D gene: .; clone size: once; V gene: TRBV19; CDR3 protein: CASSRGSDQPQHF; CDR3 DNA: TGTGCCAGTAGTCGAGGGTCAGATCAGCCCCAGCATTTT
J gene: TRBJ1-1; D gene: TRBD1; clone size: .; V gene: TRBV15; CDR3 protein: CATKQGLDTEAFF; CDR3 DNA: TGTGCCACTAAACAGGGGTTGGATACTGAAGCTTTCTTT
J gene: TRBJ1-1; D gene: .; clone size: .; V gene: TRBV28; CDR3 protein: CASSLTQGEAFF; CDR3 DNA: TGTGCCAGCAGTTTGACACAGGGTGAAGCTTTCTTT
J gene: TRBJ1-2; D gene: TRBD1; clone size: .; V gene: TRBV6-1; CDR3 protein: CASSNNRGSYTF; CDR3 DNA: TGTGCCAGCAGTAATAACAGGGGGAGCTACACCTTC
J gene: TRBJ1-4; D gene: TRBD1; clone size: .; V gene: TRBV18; CDR3 protein: CASSPSNLDRAAEKLFF; CDR3 DNA: TGTGCCAGCTCACCGAGTAATCTGGACAGGGCCGCTGAAAAACTGTTTTTT
J gene: TRBJ1-1; D gene: TRBD1; clone size: .; V gene: TRBV28; CDR3 protein: CATQGQITTEAFF; CDR3 DNA: TGTGCCACACAGGGGCAGATTACCACTGAAGCTTTCTTT
J gene: TRBJ2-3; D gene: .; clone size: .; V gene: TRBV7-9; CDR3 protein: CASSSYFGGSTDTQYF; CDR3 DNA: TGTGCCAGCAGCTCCTATTTCGGGGGTAGCACAGATACGCAGTATTTT
J gene: TRBJ1-4; D gene: .; clone size: .; V gene: TRBV19; CDR3 protein: CASSPDSGHNEKLFF; CDR3 DNA: TGTGCCAGTAGTCCAGACAGTGGACATAATGAAAAACTGTTTTTT
J gene: TRBJ1-1; D gene: TRBD1; clone size: .; V gene: TRBV6-5; CDR3 protein: CASAARGQGNTEAFF; CDR3 DNA: TGTGCCAGCGCCGCCCGGGGACAGGGGAACACTGAAGCTTTCTTT
J gene: TRBJ1-2; D gene: .; clone size: .; V gene: TRBV18; CDR3 protein: CASSPTGSDYGYTF; CDR3 DNA: TGTGCCAGCTCCCCTACAGGGTCGGACTATGGCTACACCTTC
J gene: TRBJ2-2; D gene: .; clone size: once; V gene: TRBV25-1; CDR3 protein: CASSEFGLKRGTGELFF; CDR3 DNA: TGTGCCAGCAGTGAATTTGGGTTGAAACGGGGCACCGGGGAGCTGTTTTTT
J gene: TRBJ1-1; D gene: TRBD1; clone size: .; V gene: TRBV18; CDR3 protein: CASSPLTQGANTEAFF; CDR3 DNA: TGTGCCAGCTCACCACTCACACAGGGGGCGAACACTGAAGCTTTCTTT
J gene: TRBJ2-1; D gene: .; clone size: .; V gene: TRBV5-1; CDR3 protein: CASSRDMDSTRNNEQFF; CDR3 DNA: TGCGCCAGCAGCAGGGACATGGACAGTACGAGAAACAATGAGCAGTTCTTC
J gene: TRBJ2-6; D gene: .; clone size: .; V gene: TRBV30; CDR3 protein: CAWSVRGVVSGANVLTF; CDR3 DNA: TGTGCCTGGAGTGTAAGGGGCGTCGTCTCTGGGGCCAACGTCCTGACTTTC
J gene: TRBJ1-5; D gene: .; clone size: few; V gene: TRBV19; CDR3 protein: CASSIQYRSNQPQHF; CDR3 DNA: TGTGCCAGTAGTATCCAGTACAGGAGCAATCAGCCCCAGCATTTT
J gene: TRBJ1-5; D gene: TRBD1; clone size: .; V gene: TRBV10-3; CDR3 protein: CAISELGTGDQPQHF; CDR3 DNA: TGTGCCATCAGTGAGCTCGGGACAGGCGATCAGCCCCAGCATTTT
J gene: TRBJ2-1; D gene: TRBD2; clone size: .; V gene: TRBV2; CDR3 protein: CASSLREGGVYNEQFF; CDR3 DNA: TGTGCCAGCAGCCTCCGGGAGGGGGGGGTCTACAATGAGCAGTTCTTC
J gene: TRBJ2-7; D gene: .; clone size: .; V gene: TRBV28; CDR3 protein: CASSPPSYEQYF; CDR3 DNA: TGTGCCAGCAGTCCCCCCAGCTACGAGCAGTACTTC
J gene: TRBJ2-3; D gene: .; clone size: once; V gene: TRBV5-4; CDR3 protein: CASRAFADTQYF; CDR3 DNA: TGTGCCAGCAGAGCTTTCGCAGATACGCAGTATTTT
J gene: TRBJ1-1; D gene: .; clone size: .; V gene: TRBV29-1; CDR3 protein: CSGIGATNTEAFF; CDR3 DNA: TGCAGCGGAATAGGGGCGACGAACACTGAAGCTTTCTTT
J gene: TRBJ1-5; D gene: .; clone size: .; V gene: TRBV7-2; CDR3 protein: CASSARTQNQPQHF; CDR3 DNA: TGTGCCAGCAGCGCGCGGACACAGAATCAGCCCCAGCATTTT
J gene: TRBJ2-3; D gene: TRBD1; clone size: .; V gene: TRBV27; CDR3 protein: CASSRGQGNTQYF; CDR3 DNA: TGTGCCAGCAGCCGCGGACAGGGGAATACGCAGTATTTT